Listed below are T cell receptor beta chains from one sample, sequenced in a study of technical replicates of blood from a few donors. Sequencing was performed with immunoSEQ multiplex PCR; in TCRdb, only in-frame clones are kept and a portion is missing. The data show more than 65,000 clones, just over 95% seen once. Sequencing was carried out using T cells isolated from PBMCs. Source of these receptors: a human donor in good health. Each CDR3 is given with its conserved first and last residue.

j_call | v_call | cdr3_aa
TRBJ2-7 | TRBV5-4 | CASSLGQGVREQYF
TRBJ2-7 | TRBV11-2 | CASSPPRGTHEQYF
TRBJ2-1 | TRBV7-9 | CASSFTSSYNEQFF
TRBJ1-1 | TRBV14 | CASSRLRGSTEAFF
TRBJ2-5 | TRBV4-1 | CASSQVSRETQYF
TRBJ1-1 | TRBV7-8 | CASSSRDRDFTEAFF
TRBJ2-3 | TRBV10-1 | CASSEWSEDSDTQYF
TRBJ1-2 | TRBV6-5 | CASTADFYGYTF
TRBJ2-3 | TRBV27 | CASSDRQGRETDTQYF
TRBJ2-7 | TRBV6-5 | CASSGWTNAYEQYF
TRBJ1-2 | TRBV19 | CASSMQGARYGYTF
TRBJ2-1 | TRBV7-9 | CASSLMDYEGEQFF
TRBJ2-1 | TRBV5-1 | CASSPRRSSYNEQFF
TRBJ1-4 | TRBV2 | CASRDLQEPGLLGEKLFF
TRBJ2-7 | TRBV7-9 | CASSPRDRESYEQYF
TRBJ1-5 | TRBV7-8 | CASSLVRGQNQPQHF
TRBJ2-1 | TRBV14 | CASSLIPRGNEQFF
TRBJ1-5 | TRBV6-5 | CASSKGGQPQHF
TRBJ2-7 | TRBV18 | CASSPPGNLEQYF
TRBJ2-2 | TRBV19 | CASSTGQGNTGELFF
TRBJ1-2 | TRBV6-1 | CASNSGQGGRYGYTF
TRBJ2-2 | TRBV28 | CASLGGGTNTGELFF
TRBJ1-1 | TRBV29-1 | CSEQGGADTEAFF
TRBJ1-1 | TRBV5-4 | CASRTTGKTEAFF
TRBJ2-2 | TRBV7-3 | CASSRPTGELFF
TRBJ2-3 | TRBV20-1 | CRDRATDTQYF
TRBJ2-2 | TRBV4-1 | CASSQTSGRPGGSGTGELFF